This T cell receptor beta chain came from a study of blood T cell repertoires in COVID-19. Study background: COVID-19 samples collected from the United States, Italy and Spain covered acute and convalescent phases. PBMCs, B-cell-depleted T cells, or T cells were the source of the cDNA or gDNA that made up the material.

Original handling: Amplification of reference gene primers provided the estimated nucleated cell counts. The assay was immunoSEQ multiplex PCR, and TCRdb's table has in-frame clones only and misses some. V, J and clone size are those of that table, while D and trimming were read from the DNA. In the table there are about 65,000 clones, 85% to 95% of which are singletons. Germline V gene sequence: CDR1 KGHSH, CDR2 LQKENI. The V and J ends lost 6 bases and 2 bases respectively, with 10 bases between them. This CDR3 is built from 13 residues. The source of this sequence is a man aged 65 to 85 with active COVID-19. The chain recombines TRBV18 with TRBJ1-2, with D possibly matching TRBD1 (6 bases). Material for sequencing was peripheral blood. CDR3 sequence reads: CASSRTDNYGYTF. CDR3 DNA: TGTGCCAGCTCCCGGACAGACAACTATGGCTACACCTTC.